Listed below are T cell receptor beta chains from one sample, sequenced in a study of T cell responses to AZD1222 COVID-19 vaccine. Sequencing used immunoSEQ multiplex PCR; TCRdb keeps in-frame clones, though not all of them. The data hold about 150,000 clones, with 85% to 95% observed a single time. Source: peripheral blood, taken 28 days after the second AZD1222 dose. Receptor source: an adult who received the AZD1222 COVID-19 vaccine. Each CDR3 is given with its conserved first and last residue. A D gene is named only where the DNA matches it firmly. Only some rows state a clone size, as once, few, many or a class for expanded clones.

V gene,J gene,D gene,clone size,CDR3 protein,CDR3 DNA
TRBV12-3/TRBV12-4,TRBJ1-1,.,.,CASTKFGASEAFF,TGTGCCAGCACGAAGTTTGGGGCCTCGGAAGCTTTCTTT
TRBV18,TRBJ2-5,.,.,CASSPRSRQETQYF,TGTGCCAGCTCACCACGGTCTCGTCAAGAGACCCAGTACTTC
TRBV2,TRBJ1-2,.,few,CASSEGGVGYTF,TGTGCCAGCAGTGAAGGAGGGGTTGGCTACACCTTC
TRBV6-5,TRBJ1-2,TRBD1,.,CASSYQDRAPYGYTF,TGTGCCAGCAGTTACCAGGACAGGGCTCCCTATGGCTACACCTTC
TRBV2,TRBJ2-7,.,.,CASSEWYYEQYF,TGTGCCAGCAGTGAATGGTACTACGAGCAGTACTTC
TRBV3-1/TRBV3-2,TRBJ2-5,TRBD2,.,CASSPRIAGGETQYF,TGTGCCAGCAGCCCCCGGATAGCGGGTGGGGAGACCCAGTACTTC
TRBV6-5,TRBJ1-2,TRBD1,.,CANRTGAYPNYGYTF,TGTGCCAACAGGACAGGGGCCTACCCCAACTATGGCTACACCTTC
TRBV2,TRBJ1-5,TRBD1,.,CASRGQGQPQHF,TGTGCCAGCAGGGGACAGGGACAGCCCCAGCATTTT
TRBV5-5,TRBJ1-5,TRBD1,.,CASSVNRGSVLGQPQHF,TGTGCCAGCAGCGTTAACAGGGGGAGTGTACTCGGACAGCCCCAGCATTTT
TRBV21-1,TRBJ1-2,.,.,CASSKRAGTPYGYTF,TGTGCCAGCAGCAAAAGGGCCGGGACCCCCTATGGCTACACCTTC
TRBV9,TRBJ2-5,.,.,CASSPGRWEETQYF,TGTGCCAGCAGCCCGGGCCGCTGGGAGGAGACCCAGTACTTC
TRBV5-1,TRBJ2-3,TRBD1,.,CASSSTGTGTDTQYF,TGCGCCAGCAGCTCAACCGGGACAGGCACAGATACGCAGTATTTT
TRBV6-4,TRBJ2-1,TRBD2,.,CASSEIPTSGRRNEQFF,TGTGCCAGCAGTGAAATCCCTACTAGCGGGAGGCGTAATGAGCAGTTCTTC
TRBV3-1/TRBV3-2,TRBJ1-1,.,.,CASSQGVGDFEAFF,TGTGCCAGCAGCCAAGGGGTGGGAGACTTTGAAGCTTTCTTT
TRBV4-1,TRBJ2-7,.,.,CASSQRPLRGYEQYF,TGCGCCAGCAGCCAACGACCTCTCCGAGGGTACGAGCAGTACTTC
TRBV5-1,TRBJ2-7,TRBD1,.,CASSPQQGRMYEQYF,TGCGCCAGCAGCCCACAACAGGGGCGGATGTACGAGCAGTACTTC
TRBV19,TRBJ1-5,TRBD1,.,CASMEDRGRNQPQHF,TGTGCCAGTATGGAGGACAGGGGGAGAAATCAGCCCCAGCATTTT
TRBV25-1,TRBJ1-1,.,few,CASSAYSDTEAFF,TGTGCCAGCAGTGCCTACAGTGACACTGAAGCTTTCTTT
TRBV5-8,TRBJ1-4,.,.,CASSRRRATNEKLFF,TGTGCCAGCAGCCGCCGACGTGCAACTAATGAAAAACTGTTTTTT
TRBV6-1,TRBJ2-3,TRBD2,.,CASSEAPRLAGGPWGTDTQYF,TGTGCCAGCAGTGAAGCTCCCAGACTAGCGGGAGGGCCGTGGGGCACAGATACGCAGTATTTT
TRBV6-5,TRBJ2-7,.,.,CASSKSTGSSYEQYF,TGTGCCAGCAGCAAATCTACAGGGAGCTCCTACGAGCAGTACTTC
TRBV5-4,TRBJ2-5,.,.,CASSSSTSISTQYF,TGTGCCAGCAGCTCCTCGACTAGTATAAGTACCCAGTACTTC
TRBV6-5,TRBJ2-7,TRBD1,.,CASRRGNFYEQYF,TGTGCCAGCCGCAGGGGGAACTTTTACGAGCAGTACTTC
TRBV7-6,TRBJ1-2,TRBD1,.,CASSPPSTGVEGYTF,TGTGCCAGCAGTCCACCCTCGACAGGGGTTGAGGGCTACACCTTC
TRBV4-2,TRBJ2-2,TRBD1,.,CASSPAGTGVNTGELFF,TGTGCCAGCAGCCCCGCCGGGACAGGGGTCAACACCGGGGAGCTGTTTTTT
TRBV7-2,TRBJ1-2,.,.,CASSTSNYGYTF,TGTGCCAGCAGCACAAGTAATTATGGCTACACCTTC
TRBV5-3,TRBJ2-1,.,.,CARSLAALRARGVAFEQFF,TGTGCCAGAAGCTTGGCCGCTCTACGGGCCAGGGGGGTCGCATTTGAGCAGTTCTTC
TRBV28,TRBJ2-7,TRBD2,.,CASRPTSGGTYEQYF,TGTGCCAGCCGGCCAACTAGCGGGGGGACCTACGAGCAGTACTTC
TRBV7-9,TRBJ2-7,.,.,CASSSTGSSYEQYF,TGTGCCAGCAGCTCAACAGGGAGCTCCTACGAGCAGTACTTC
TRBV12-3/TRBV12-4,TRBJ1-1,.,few,CASSLTGDAFF,TGTGCCAGCAGTTTAACGGGGGACGCTTTCTTT
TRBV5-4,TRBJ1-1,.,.,CASSPDRRYEAFF,TGTGCCAGCAGCCCTGACAGGCGGTATGAAGCTTTCTTT
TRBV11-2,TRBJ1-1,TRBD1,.,CASSDRQGMNTEAFF,TGTGCCAGCAGCGATCGACAGGGGATGAACACTGAAGCTTTCTTT
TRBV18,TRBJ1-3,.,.,CASSPPDTHTFRAPGNTIYF,TGTGCCAGCTCACCACCGGACACCCATACTTTTAGGGCCCCTGGAAACACCATATATTTT
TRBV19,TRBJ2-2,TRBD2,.,CASTQRGRISGELFF,TGTGCCAGTACCCAGCGGGGGAGGATTTCCGGGGAGCTGTTTTTT
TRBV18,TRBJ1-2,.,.,CASSSLAGVYGYTF,TGTGCCAGCTCATCCCTCGCAGGCGTCTATGGCTACACCTTC
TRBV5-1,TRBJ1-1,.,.,CASSLSQNTEAFF,TGCGCCAGCAGCTTGTCACAGAACACTGAAGCTTTCTTT
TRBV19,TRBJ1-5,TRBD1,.,CASSIGAAGGSQPQHF,TGTGCCAGTAGTATTGGCGCCGCAGGGGGCAGCCAGCCCCAGCATTTT
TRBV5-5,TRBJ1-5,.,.,CASSFGDSRLSRQPQHF,TGTGCCAGCAGCTTTGGAGACAGCCGATTAAGCAGGCAGCCCCAGCATTTT
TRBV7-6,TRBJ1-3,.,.,CASSPLADTPSGNTIYF,TGTGCCAGCAGCCCCCTTGCGGACACACCCTCTGGAAACACCATATATTTT
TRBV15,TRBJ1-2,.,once,CATSRDRRISNYGYTF,TGTGCCACCAGCAGAGATAGGAGGATTTCTAACTATGGCTACACCTTC
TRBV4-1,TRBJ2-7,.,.,CASSQLTGRSYEQYF,TGCGCCAGCAGTCAGTTGACAGGCAGATCCTACGAGCAGTACTTC
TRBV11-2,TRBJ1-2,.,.,CASSLGYEYGYTF,TGTGCCAGCAGCTTAGGGTACGAATATGGCTACACCTTC
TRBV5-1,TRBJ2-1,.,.,CASSLAGPSGNEQFF,TGCGCCAGCAGCTTGGCGGGGCCCTCTGGGAATGAGCAGTTCTTC
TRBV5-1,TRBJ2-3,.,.,CASRLNTDTQYF,TGCGCCAGCCGACTTAACACAGATACGCAGTATTTT
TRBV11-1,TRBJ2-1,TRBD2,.,CASSPRTSGYNEQFF,TGTGCCAGCAGCCCTAGGACTAGCGGGTACAATGAGCAGTTCTTC
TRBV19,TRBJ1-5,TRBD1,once,CASTGQGEVGQPQHF,TGTGCCAGTACGGGACAGGGGGAGGTAGGCCAGCCCCAGCATTTT
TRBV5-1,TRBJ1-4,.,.,CASQQGPTNEKLFF,TGCGCCAGCCAGCAGGGACCAACTAATGAAAAACTGTTTTTT
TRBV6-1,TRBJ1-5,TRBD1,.,CASSDPGTVGKQPQHF,TGTGCCAGCAGTGACCCCGGGACAGTTGGTAAACAGCCCCAGCATTTT
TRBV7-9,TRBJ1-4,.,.,CASSLAIRQFATNEKLFF,TGTGCCAGCAGCTTAGCCATTAGACAGTTTGCAACTAATGAAAAACTGTTTTTT
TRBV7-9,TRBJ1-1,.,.,CASSLDTGRLLF,TGTGCCAGCAGCTTAGATACGGGACGGCTCCTCTTT
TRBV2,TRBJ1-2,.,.,CASSDGTNYGYTF,TGTGCCAGCAGTGACGGAACTAACTATGGCTACACCTTC
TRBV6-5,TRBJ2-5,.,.,CASRRAGLETQYF,TGTGCCAGCAGACGGGCGGGGCTGGAGACCCAGTACTTC
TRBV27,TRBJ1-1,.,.,CASSRQKNTEAFF,TGTGCCAGCAGTAGACAGAAGAACACTGAAGCTTTCTTT
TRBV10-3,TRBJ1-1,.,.,CAISGRGSTEAFF,TGTGCCATCAGTGGTAGGGGTTCCACTGAAGCTTTCTTT
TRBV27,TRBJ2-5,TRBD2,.,CASSLRTSGGLQETQYF,TGTGCCAGCAGTTTAAGGACTAGCGGGGGGTTACAAGAGACCCAGTACTTC
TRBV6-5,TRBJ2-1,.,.,CASSYSSFEQFF,TGTGCCAGCAGTTACTCCTCTTTTGAGCAGTTCTTC
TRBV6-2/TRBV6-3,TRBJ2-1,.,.,CASSYSVGIAAQGEQFF,TGTGCCAGCAGTTACTCGGTCGGAATAGCGGCGCAAGGGGAGCAGTTCTTC
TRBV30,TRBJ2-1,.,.,CASRTTQRQFF,TGTGCCTCGCGTACCACCCAAAGGCAGTTCTTC
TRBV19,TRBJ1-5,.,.,CASSAHRVYTSNQPQHF,TGTGCCAGTAGTGCGCACAGGGTTTACACAAGCAATCAGCCCCAGCATTTT
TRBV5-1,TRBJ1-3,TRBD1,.,CASSPGTGGNTIYF,TGCGCCAGCAGCCCGGGGACAGGTGGAAACACCATATATTTT